These T cell receptor beta chains were read from a single sample in a study of metastatic and nonmetastatic thyroid tumors. Via MiXCR, TCRdb re-called the PCR reads. Here the sample spans approximately 82,000 clones, around 12% being singletons. The sequencing sample was made of tumor tissue. All receptors derive from a female donor with papillary thyroid cancer or a benign thyroid nodule (not recorded which). Some clones in this sample may be carry-over from other donors' samples. CDR3s include the opening cysteine and the closing phenylalanine or tryptophan. Each record gives: D gene, J gene, clone size, CDR3 length, V gene, CDR3 protein, CDR3 DNA. D genes are given only for firm matches. Clone size appears in some rows only: once, few, many, or a class for an expanded clone.

-,TRBJ1-2,many,15,TRBV28,CASSLSNWGGDGYTF,TGTGCCAGCAGTTTATCGAACTGGGGAGGCGATGGCTACACCTTC
-,TRBJ2-1,many,12,TRBV11-2,CASSSVAYEQFF,TGTGCCAGCAGCTCGGTAGCGTATGAGCAGTTCTTC
TRBD2,TRBJ2-3,many,18,TRBV11-1,CASSLGLAGGPSTDTQYF,TGTGCCAGCAGCTTAGGACTAGCGGGAGGGCCTAGCACAGATACGCAGTATTTT
-,TRBJ2-5,many,13,TRBV29-1,CSVERLVQETQYF,TGCAGCGTTGAAAGACTAGTCCAAGAGACCCAGTACTTC
-,TRBJ1-1,many,13,TRBV7-6,CASSLDFSTEAFF,TGTGCCAGCAGCTTAGACTTTAGCACTGAAGCTTTCTTT
-,TRBJ2-7,many,14,TRBV6-2/TRBV6-3,CASSYSGEAYEQYF,TGTGCCAGCAGTTACTCGGGGGAGGCCTACGAGCAGTACTTC
TRBD1,TRBJ1-3,many,16,TRBV9,CASSETGTVSGNTIYF,TGTGCCAGCAGCGAGACCGGGACAGTCTCTGGAAACACCATATATTTT
TRBD1,TRBJ1-2,many,12,TRBV2,CASRGTGVNYTF,TGTGCCAGCAGGGGGACAGGGGTGAACTACACCTTC
-,TRBJ2-3,many,14,TRBV6-2/TRBV6-3,CASSYRFVTDTQYF,TGTGCCAGCAGTTACAGGTTCGTCACAGATACGCAGTATTTT
-,TRBJ1-1,-,14,TRBV29-1,CSVGGGFSNTEAFF,TGCAGCGTTGGAGGGGGTTTTTCGAACACTGAAGCTTTCTTT
TRBD1,TRBJ1-2,few,15,TRBV7-3,CASSLGQSSDYGYTF,TGTGCCAGCAGCTTGGGACAGTCCTCTGACTATGGCTACACCTTC
TRBD1,TRBJ2-7,many,15,TRBV30,CAWSPGQGFSYEQYF,TGTGCCTGGAGTCCGGGACAGGGTTTCTCCTACGAGCAGTACTTC
-,TRBJ1-1,many,11,TRBV2,CASFLGVEAFF,TGTGCCAGCTTTCTGGGGGTCGAAGCTTTCTTT
-,TRBJ1-1,many,13,TRBV10-3,CAISEEGRTEAFF,TGTGCCATCAGTGAAGAGGGGCGCACTGAAGCTTTCTTT
-,TRBJ2-3,-,14,TRBV3-1,CASSQGFGRDTQYF,TGTGCCAGCAGCCAAGGCTTCGGACGGGATACGCAGTATTTT
-,TRBJ1-4,-,14,TRBV18,CASSPDMGSEKLFF,TGTGCCAGCTCACCAGACATGGGAAGCGAAAAACTGTTTTTT
TRBD2,TRBJ2-3,many,15,TRBV11-2,CASSFSRRGADTQYF,TGTGCCAGCAGCTTTAGTCGGCGGGGGGCAGATACGCAGTATTTT
-,TRBJ1-1,many,14,TRBV4-1,CASSQEDGPEEAFF,TGCGCCAGCAGCCAAGAGGACGGACCGGAGGAAGCTTTCTTT
TRBD1,TRBJ1-3,many,15,TRBV7-6,CASSFGQGSGNTIYF,TGTGCCAGCAGCTTCGGACAGGGCTCTGGAAACACCATATATTTT
TRBD1,TRBJ1-1,few,17,TRBV4-1,CASSQDPNRGGYTEAFF,TGCGCCAGCAGCCAAGATCCCAACAGGGGGGGGTACACTGAAGCTTTCTTT
-,TRBJ2-5,many,13,TRBV5-1,CASSLGGRETQYF,TGCGCCAGCAGCTTGGGAGGACGGGAGACCCAGTACTTC
-,TRBJ1-2,-,13,TRBV19,CASSIAGIGGYTF,TGTGCCAGTAGTATAGCTGGTATCGGGGGCTACACCTTC
TRBD1,TRBJ2-3,many,14,TRBV27,CASSRTGTTDTQYF,TGTGCCAGCAGCCGGACAGGGACGACAGATACGCAGTATTTT
-,TRBJ1-2,many,15,TRBV30,CAWSVRLGRSYGYTF,TGTGCCTGGAGTGTACGGTTGGGCAGGAGCTATGGCTACACCTTC